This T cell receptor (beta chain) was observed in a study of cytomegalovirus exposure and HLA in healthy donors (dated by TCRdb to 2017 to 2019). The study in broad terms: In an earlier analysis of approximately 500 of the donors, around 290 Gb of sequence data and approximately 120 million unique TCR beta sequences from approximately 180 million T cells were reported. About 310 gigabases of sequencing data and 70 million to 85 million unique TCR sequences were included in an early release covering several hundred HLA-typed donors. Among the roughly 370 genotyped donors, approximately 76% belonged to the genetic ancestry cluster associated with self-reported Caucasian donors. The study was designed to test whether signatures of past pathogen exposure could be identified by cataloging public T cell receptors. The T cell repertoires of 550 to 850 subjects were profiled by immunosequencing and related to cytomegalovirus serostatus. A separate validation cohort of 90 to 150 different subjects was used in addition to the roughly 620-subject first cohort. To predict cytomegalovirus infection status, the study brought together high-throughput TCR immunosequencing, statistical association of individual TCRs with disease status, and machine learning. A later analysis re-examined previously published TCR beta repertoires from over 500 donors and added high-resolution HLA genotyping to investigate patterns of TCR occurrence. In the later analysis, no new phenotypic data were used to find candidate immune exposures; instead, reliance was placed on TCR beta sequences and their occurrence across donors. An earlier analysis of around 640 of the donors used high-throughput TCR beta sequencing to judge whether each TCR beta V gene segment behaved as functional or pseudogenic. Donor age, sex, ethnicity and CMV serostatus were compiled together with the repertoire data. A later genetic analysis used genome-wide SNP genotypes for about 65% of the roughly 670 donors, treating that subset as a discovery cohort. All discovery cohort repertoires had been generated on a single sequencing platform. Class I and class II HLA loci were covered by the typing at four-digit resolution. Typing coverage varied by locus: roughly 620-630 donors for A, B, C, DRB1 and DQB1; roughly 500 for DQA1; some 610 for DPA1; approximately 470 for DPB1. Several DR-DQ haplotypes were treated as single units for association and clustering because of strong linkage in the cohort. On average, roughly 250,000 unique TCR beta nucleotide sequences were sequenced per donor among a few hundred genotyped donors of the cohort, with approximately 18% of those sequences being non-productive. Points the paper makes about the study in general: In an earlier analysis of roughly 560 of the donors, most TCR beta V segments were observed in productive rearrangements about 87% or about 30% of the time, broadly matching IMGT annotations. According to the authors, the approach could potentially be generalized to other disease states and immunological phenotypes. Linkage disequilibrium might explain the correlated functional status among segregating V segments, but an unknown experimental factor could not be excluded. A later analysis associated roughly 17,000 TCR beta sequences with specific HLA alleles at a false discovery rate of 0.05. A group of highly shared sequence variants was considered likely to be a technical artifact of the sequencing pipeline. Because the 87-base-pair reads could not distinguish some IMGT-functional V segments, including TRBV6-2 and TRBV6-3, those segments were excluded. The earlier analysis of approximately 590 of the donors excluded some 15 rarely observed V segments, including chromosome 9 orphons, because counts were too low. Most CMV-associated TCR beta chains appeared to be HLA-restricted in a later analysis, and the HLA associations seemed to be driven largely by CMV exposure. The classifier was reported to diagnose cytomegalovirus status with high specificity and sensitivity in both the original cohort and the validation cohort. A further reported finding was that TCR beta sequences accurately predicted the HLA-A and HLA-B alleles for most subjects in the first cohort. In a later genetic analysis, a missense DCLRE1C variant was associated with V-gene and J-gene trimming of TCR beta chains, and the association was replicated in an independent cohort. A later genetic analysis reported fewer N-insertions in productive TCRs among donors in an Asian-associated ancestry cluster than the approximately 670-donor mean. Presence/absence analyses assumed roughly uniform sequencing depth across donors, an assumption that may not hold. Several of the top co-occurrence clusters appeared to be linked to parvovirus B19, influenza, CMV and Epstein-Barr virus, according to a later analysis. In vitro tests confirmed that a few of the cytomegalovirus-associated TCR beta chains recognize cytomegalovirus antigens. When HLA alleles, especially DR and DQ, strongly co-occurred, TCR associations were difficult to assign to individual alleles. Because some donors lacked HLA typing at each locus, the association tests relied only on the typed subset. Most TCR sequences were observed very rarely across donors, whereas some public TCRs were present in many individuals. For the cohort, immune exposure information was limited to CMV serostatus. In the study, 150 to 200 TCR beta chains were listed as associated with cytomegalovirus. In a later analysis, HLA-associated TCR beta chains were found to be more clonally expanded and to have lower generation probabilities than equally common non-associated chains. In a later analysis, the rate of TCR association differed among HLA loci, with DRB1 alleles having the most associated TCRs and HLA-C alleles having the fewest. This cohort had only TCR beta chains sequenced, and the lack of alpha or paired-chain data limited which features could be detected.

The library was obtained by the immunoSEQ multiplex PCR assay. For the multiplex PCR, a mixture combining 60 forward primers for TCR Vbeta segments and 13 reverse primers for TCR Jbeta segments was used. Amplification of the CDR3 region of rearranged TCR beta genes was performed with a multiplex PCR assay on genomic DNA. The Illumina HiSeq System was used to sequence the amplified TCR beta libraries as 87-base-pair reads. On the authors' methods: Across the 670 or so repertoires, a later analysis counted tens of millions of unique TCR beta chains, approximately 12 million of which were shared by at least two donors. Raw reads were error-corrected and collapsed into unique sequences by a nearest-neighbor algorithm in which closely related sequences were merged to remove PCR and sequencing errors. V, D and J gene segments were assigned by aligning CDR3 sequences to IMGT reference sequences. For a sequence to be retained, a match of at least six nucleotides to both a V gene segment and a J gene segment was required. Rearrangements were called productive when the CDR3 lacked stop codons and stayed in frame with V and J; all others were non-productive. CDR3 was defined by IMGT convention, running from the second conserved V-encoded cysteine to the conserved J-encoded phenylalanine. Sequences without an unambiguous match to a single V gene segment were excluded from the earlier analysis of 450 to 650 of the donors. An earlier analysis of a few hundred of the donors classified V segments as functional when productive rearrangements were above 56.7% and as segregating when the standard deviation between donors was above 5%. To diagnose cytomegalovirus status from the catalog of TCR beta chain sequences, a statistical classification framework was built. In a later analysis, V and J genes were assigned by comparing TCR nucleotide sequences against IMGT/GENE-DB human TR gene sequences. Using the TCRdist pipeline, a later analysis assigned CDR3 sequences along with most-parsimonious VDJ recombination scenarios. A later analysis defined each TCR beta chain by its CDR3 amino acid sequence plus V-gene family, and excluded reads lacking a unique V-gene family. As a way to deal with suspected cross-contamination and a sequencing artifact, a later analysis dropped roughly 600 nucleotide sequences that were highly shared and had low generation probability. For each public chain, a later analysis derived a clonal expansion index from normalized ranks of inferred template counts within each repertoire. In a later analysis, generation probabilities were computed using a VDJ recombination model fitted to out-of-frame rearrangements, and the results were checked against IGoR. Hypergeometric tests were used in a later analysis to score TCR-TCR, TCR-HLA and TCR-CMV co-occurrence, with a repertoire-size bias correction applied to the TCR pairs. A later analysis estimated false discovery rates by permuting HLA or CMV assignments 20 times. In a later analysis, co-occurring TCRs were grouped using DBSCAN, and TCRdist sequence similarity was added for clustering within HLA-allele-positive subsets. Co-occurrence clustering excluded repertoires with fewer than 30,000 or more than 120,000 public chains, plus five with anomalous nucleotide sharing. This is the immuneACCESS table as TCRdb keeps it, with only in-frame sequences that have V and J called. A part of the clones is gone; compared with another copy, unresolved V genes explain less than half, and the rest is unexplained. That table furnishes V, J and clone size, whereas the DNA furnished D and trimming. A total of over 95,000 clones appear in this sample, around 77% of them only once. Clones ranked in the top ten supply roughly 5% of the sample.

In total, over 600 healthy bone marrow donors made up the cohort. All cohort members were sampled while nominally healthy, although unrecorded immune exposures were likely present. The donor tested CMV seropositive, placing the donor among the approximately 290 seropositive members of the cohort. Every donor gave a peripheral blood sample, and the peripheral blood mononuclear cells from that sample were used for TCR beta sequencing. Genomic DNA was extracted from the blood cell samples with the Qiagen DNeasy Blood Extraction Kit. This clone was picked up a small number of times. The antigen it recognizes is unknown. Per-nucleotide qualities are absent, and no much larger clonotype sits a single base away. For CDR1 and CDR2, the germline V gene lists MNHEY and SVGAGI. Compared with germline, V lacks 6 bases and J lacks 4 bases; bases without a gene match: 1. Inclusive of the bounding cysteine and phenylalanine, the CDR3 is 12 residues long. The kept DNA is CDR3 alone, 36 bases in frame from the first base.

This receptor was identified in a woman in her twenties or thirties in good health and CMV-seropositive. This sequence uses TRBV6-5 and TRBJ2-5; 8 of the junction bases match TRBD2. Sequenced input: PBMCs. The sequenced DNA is TGTGCCAGCAGGGCGGGGGGAGAGACCCAGTACTTC. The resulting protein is CASRAGGETQYF.